This TCR beta chain emerged from a study of blood T cell repertoires in COVID-19. Across the whole study: From T cells, B-cell-depleted T cells, or PBMCs came the material, which was cDNA or gDNA.

Losses at the gene ends were 5 bases for V and 1 base for J; bases not matched to a gene: 6. CDR1 and CDR2 (germline): SEHNR, FQNEAQ (reference sequence). The CDR3 runs 16 residues. This clone was counted a few times. Per the study methods: Estimation of nucleated cell counts relied on the amplification of reference gene primers. Profiled with immunoSEQ multiplex PCR; TCRdb holds only in-frame clones, not every one. V and J calls and clone size are those listed in that table; D and trimming were worked out from the DNA. The data show roughly 160,000 clones, around 87% seen once. This TCR was sampled from a man between 18 and 29 years old with acute or convalescent COVID-19. Sequencing was done on a sample of peripheral blood. V usage is TRBV7-9 and J usage is TRBJ2-5; 11 bases are shared with TRBD1. CDR3 coding DNA: TGTGCCAGCAGCCCTGGGGACAGGGGGATCCAAGAGACCCAGTACTTC. It yields the protein CASSPGDRGIQETQYF.